This TCR beta chain was identified during a study of cytomegalovirus exposure and HLA in healthy donors. Study details: The Caucasian-associated ancestry cluster contained about four fifths of the approximately 410 genotyped donors.

The CDR3 totals 18 residues. V shed 0 bases, J shed 1 base, and the junction held 2 bases outside the gene matches. Vbeta (60) and Jbeta (13) primers were used in the PCR. Here immunoSEQ multiplex PCR was the method, and the copy in TCRdb shows in-frame clones only, minus some. In the table there are over 100,000 clones, roughly four fifths of which are singletons. The sequence was obtained from a male donor in good health and CMV-seropositive. The sequencing input was PBMCs. The rearrangement joins TRBV5-3 to TRBJ2-3; 16 positions match TRBD2. TRBV5-3 is flagged as an ORF with uncertain function. The CDR3 loop reads CARSLVGLAGGGTDTQYF. In nucleotides, the CDR3 is TGTGCCAGAAGCTTGGTGGGACTAGCGGGAGGGGGCACAGATACGCAGTATTTT.